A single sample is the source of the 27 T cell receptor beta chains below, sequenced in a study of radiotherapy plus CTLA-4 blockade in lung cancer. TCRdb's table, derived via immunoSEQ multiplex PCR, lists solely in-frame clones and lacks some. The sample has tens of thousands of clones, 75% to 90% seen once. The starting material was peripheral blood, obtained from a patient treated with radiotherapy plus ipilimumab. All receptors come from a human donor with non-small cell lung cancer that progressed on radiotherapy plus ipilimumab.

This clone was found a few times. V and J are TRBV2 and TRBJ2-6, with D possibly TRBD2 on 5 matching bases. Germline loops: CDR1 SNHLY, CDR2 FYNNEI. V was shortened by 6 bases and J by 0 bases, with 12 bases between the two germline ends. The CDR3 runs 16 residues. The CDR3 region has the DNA TGTGCCAGCAGATCGGGGATCGTCTCTGGGGCCAACGTCCTGACTTTC. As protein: CASRSGIVSGANVLTF.

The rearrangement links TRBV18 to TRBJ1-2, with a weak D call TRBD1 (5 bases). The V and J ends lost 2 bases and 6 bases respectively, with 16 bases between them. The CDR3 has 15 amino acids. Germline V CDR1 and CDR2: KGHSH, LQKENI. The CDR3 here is CASSPGLEGIDGYTF. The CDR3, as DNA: TGTGCCAGCTCACCAGGACTAGAGGGGATAGATGGCTACACCTTC.

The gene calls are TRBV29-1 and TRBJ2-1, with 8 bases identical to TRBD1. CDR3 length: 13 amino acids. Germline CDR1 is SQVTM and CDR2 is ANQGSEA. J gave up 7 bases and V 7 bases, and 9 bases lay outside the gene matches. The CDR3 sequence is CSANRGTGNEQFF. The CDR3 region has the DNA TGCAGCGCCAACAGGGGGACCGGTAATGAGCAGTTCTTC.

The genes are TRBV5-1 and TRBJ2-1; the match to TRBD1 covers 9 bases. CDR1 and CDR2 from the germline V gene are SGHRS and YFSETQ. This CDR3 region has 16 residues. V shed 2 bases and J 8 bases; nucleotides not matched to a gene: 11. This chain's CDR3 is CASSLGLDRGMYEQFF. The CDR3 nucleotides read TGCGCCAGCAGCTTAGGACTGGACAGGGGAATGTATGAGCAGTTCTTC. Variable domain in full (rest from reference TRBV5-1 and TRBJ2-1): KAGVTQTPRYLIKTRGQQVTLSCSPISGHRSVSWYQQTPGQGLQFLFEYFSETQRNKGNFPGRFSGRQFSNSRSEMNVSTLELGDSALYLCASSLGLDRGMYEQFFGPGTRLTVL.

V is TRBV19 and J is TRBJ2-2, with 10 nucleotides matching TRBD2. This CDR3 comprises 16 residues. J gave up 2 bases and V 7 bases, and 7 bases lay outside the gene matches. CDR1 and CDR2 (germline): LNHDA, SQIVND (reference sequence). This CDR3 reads CASIKAGGINTGELFF. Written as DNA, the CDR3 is TGTGCCAGTATCAAAGCGGGGGGGATAAACACCGGGGAGCTGTTTTTT.

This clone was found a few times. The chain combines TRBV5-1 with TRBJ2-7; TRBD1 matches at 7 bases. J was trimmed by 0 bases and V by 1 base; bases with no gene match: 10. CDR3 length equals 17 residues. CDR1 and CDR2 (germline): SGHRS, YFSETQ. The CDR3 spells CASSLPRQGEFSYEQYF. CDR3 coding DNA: TGCGCCAGCAGCTTGCCCCGACAGGGCGAATTCTCCTACGAGCAGTACTTC.

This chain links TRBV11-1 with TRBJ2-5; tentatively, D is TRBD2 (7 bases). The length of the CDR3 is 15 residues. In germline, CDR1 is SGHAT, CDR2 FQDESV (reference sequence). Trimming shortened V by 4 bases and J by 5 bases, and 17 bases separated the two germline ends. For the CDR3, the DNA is TGTGCCAGCAGCTACCTACGGGGGGCCGAGGAGACCCAGTACTTC. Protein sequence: CASSYLRGAEETQYF.

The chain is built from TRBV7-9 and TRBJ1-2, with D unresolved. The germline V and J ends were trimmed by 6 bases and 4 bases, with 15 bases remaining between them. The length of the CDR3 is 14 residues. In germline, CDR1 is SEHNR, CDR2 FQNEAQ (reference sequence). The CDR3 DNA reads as TGTGCCAGCAGTACGAGTCTGGAGGGCTATGGCTACACCTTC. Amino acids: CASSTSLEGYGYTF.

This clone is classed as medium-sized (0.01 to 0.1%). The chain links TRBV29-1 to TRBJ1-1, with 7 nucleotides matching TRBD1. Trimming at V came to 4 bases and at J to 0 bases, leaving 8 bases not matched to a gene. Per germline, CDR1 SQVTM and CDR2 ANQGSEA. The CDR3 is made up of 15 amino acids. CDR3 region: CSVGWDSLMNTEAFF. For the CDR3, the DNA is TGCAGCGTTGGATGGGACAGCCTTATGAACACTGAAGCTTTCTTT.

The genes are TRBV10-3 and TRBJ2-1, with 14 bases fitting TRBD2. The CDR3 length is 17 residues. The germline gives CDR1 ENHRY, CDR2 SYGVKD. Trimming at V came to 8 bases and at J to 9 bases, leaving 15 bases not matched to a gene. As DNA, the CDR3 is TGTGCCATCCGCCTAGGGACTAGCGGGGGCCCTCCCCCTGAGCAGTTCTTC. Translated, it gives CAIRLGTSGGPPPEQFF.

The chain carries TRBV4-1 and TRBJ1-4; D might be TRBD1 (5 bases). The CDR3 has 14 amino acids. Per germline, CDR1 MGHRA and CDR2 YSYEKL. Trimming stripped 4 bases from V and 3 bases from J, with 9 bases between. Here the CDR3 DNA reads TGCGCCAGCAGCCCGACAGAATCTAATGAAAAACTGTTTTTT. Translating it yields CASSPTESNEKLFF.

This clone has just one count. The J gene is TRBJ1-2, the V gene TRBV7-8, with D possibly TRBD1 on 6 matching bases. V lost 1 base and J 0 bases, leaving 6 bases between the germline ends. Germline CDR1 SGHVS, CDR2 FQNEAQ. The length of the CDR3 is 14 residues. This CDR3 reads CASSLEGANYGYTF. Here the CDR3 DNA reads TGTGCCAGCAGCTTAGAGGGGGCTAACTATGGCTACACCTTC.

CDR3 in amino acids: CASGRTGSYNEQYF. The CDR3 DNA is TGTGCCAGCGGTAGGACAGGATCTTACAACGAGCAGTACTTC. V gene TRBV25-1 combines with J gene TRBJ2-7, with 7 bases lining up with TRBD1. Trimming cost V 8 bases and J 5 bases; bases outside gene matches: 12. The CDR3 contains 14 residues. Germline V CDR1 and CDR2: MGHDK, SYGVNS.

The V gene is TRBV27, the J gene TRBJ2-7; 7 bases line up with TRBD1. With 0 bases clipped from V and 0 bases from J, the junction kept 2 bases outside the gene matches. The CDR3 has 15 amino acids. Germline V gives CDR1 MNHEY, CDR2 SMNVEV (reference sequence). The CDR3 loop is CASSLSQGTSYEQYF. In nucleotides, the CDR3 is TGTGCCAGCAGTTTATCACAGGGGACCTCCTACGAGCAGTACTTC.

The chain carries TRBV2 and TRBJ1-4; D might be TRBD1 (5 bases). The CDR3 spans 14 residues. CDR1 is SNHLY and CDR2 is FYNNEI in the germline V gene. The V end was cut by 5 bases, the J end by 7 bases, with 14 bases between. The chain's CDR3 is CASSRQGGPEKLFF. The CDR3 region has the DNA TGTGCCAGCAGTCGTCAGGGAGGCCCTGAAAAACTGTTTTTT.

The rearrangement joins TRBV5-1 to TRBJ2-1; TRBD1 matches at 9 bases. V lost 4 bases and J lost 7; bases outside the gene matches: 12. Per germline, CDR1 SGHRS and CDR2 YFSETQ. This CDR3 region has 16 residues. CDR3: CASSLQSGTGSNEQFF. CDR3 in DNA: TGCGCCAGCAGCCTTCAGTCCGGGACAGGGTCGAATGAGCAGTTCTTC.

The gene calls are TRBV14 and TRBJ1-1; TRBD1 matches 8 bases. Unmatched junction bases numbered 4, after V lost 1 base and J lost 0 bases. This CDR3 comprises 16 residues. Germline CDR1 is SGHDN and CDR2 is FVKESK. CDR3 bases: TGTGCCAGCAGCCAAGGGACAGGGATCATGAACACTGAAGCTTTCTTT. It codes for CASSQGTGIMNTEAFF.

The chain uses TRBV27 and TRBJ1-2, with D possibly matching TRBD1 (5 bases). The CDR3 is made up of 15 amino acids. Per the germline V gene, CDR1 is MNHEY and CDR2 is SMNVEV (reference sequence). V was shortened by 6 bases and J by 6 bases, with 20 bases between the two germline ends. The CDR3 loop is CASSRNWGRRNGYTF. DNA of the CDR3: TGTGCCAGCAGCCGAAATTGGGGGAGGCGGAATGGCTACACCTTC.

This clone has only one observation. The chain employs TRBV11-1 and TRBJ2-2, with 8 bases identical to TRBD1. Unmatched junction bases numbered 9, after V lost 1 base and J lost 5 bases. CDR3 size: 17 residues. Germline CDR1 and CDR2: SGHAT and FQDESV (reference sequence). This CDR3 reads CASSLVVARQGTGELFF. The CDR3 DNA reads TGTGCCAGCAGCTTAGTGGTAGCTCGACAGGGGACCGGGGAGCTGTTTTTT. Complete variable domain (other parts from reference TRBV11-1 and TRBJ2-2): EAEVAQSPRYKITEKSQAVAFWCDPISGHATLYWYRQILGQGPELLVQFQDESVVDDSQLPKDRFSAERLKGVDSTLKIQPAELGDSAMYLCASSLVVARQGTGELFFGEGSRLTVL.

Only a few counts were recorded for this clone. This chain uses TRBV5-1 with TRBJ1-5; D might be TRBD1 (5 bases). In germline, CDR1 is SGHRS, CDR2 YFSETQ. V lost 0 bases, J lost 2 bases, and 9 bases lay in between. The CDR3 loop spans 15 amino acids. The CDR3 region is CASSLGGAGNQPQHF. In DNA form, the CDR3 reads TGCGCCAGCAGCTTGGGCGGGGCGGGCAATCAGCCCCAGCATTTT.

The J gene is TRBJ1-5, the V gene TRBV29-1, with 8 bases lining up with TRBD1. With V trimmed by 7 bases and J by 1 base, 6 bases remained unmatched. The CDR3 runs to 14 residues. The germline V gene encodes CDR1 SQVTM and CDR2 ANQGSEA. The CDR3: CSAGQGGSNQPQHF. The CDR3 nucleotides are TGCAGCGCCGGACAGGGTGGGAGCAATCAGCCCCAGCATTTT.

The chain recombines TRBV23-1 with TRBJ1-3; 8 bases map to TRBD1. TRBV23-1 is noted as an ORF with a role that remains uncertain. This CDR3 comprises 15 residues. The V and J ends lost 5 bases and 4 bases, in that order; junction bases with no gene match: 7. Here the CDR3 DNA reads TGCGCCAGCAGTACTACAGGGGGAGGAGGAAACACCATATATTTT. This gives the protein CASSTTGGGGNTIYF.

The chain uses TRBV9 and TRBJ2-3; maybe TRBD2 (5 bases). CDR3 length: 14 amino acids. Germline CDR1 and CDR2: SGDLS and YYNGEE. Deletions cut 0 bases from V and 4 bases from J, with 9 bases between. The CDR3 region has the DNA TGTGCCAGCAGCGTAGCTACTAGTTCAGATACGCAGTATTTT. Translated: CASSVATSSDTQYF. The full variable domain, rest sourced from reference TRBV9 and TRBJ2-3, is DSGVTQTPKHLITATGQRVTLRCSPRSGDLSVYWYQQSLDQGLQFLIQYYNGEERAKGNILERFSAQQFPDLHSELNLSSLELGDSALYFCASSVATSSDTQYFGPGTRLTVL.

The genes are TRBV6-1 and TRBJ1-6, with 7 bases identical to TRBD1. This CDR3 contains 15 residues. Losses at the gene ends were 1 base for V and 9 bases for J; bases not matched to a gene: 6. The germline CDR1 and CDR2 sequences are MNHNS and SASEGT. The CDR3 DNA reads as TGTGCCAGCAGTGAAGTGAGGGGGCGTAGTTCACCCCTCCACTTT. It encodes CASSEVRGRSSPLHF.

This chain's CDR3 is CASSPNGSPMETQYF. The CDR3 DNA follows: TGTGCCAGCTCACCGAACGGGTCCCCGATGGAGACCCAGTACTTC. V is TRBV18 and J is TRBJ2-5; D gene uncertain. Trimming cost V 3 bases and J 5 bases, with 16 bases left between them. The germline V gene has CDR1 KGHSH and CDR2 LQKENI. This CDR3 is 15 amino acids long.

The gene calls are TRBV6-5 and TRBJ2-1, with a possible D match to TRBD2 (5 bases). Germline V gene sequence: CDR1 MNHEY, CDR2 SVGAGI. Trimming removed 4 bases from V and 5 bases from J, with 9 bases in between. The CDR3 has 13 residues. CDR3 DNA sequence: TGTGCCAGCAGTTCGGGAAGGAACAATGAGCAGTTCTTC. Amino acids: CASSSGRNNEQFF.

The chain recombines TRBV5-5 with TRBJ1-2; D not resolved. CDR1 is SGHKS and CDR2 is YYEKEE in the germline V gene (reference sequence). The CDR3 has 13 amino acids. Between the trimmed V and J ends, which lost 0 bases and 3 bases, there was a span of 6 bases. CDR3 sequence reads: CASSLVEDYGYTF. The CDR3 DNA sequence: TGTGCCAGCAGCTTGGTGGAGGACTATGGCTACACCTTC.